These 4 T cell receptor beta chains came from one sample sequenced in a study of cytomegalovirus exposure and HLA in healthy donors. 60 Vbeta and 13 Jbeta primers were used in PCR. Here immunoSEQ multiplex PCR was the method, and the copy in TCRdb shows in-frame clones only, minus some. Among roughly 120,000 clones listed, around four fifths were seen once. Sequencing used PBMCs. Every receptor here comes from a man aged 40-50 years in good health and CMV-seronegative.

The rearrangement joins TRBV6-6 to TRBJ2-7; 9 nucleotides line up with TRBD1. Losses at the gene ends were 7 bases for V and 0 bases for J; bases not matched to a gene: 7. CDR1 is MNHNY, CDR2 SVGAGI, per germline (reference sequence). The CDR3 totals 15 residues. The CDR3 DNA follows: TGTGCCAGCATGGGACAGGGTTCAGACTCCTACGAGCAGTACTTC. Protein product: CASMGQGSDSYEQYF.

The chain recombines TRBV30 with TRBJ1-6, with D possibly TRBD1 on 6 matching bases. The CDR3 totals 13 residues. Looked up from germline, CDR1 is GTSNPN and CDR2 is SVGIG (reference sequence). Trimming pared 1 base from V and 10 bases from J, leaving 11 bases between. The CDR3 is CAWSGQEWSPLHF. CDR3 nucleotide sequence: TGTGCCTGGAGTGGACAGGAATGGTCACCCCTCCACTTT.

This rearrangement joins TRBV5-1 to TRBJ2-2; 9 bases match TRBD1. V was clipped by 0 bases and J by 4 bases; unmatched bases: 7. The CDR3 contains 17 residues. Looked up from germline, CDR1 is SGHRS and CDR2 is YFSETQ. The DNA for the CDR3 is TGCGCCAGCAGCTTGGCCCCCGGGACAGGGAGCACCGGGGAGCTGTTTTTT. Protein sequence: CASSLAPGTGSTGELFF.

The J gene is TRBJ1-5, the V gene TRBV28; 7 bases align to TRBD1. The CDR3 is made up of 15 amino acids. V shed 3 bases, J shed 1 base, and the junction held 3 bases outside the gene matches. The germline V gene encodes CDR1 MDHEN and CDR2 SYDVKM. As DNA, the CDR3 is TGTGCCAGCAGTTTTCCGGGACAGAGCAATCAGCCCCAGCATTTT. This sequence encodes CASSFPGQSNQPQHF.